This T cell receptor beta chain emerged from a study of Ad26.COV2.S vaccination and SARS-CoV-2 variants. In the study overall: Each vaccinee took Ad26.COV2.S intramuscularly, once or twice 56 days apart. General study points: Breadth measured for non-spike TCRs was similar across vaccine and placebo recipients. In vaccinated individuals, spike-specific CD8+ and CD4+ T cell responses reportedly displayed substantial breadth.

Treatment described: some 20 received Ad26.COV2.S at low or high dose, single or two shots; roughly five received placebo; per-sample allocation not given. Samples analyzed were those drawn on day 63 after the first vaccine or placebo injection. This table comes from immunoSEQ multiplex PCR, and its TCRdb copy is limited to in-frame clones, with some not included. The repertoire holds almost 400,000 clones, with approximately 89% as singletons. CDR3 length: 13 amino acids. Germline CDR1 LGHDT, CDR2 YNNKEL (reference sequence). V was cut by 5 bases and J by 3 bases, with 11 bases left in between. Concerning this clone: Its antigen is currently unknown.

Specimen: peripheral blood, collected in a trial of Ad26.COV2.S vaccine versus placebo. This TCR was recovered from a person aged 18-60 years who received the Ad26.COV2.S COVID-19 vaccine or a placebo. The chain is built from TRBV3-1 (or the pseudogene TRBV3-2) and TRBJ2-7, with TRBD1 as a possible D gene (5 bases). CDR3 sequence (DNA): TGTGCCAGCAGCGCAGGGCTGGGCTACGAGCAGTACTTC. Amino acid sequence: CASSAGLGYEQYF.